These T cell receptor beta chains were read from a single sample in a study of T cells in Graves' hyperthyroidism and ophthalmopathy. Each CDR3 protein gets one entry after TCRdb re-called the multiplex PCR reads with MiXCR. The data hold roughly 750,000 distinct CDR3 sequences, with about 15% observed a single time. Sequencing was performed on blood. Receptor source: a man aged 18 to 29 with Graves' hyperthyroidism. Each CDR3 is given with its conserved first and last residue. The order of the fields is CDR3 length, clone size, J gene, D gene, V gene, CDR3 protein, CDR3 DNA. The D gene is left open where the match is weak. Not every row has a clone size; where given, it reads once, few, many or a size class.

length: 16; size: few; J: TRBJ2-1; D: TRBD1; V: TRBV20-1; CDR3: CSARDMMGTGYNEQFF; DNA: TGCAGTGCTAGAGACATGATGGGGACAGGTTACAATGAGCAGTTCTTC
length: 14; size: many; J: TRBJ2-1; D: TRBD2; V: TRBV29-1; CDR3: CSVEGGLAGGPQFF; DNA: TGCAGCGTTGAAGGCGGACTAGCGGGAGGACCGCAGTTCTTC
length: 14; size: NA; J: TRBJ2-1; D: TRBD2; V: TRBV29-1; CDR3: CSVFLLAGDNEQFF; DNA: TGCAGCGTTTTCCTTCTAGCGGGAGACAATGAGCAGTTCTTC
length: 13; size: NA; J: TRBJ2-1; D: NA; V: TRBV6-4; CDR3: CASSGTSSDEQFF; DNA: TGTGCCAGCAGTGGGACAAGCTCTGATGAGCAGTTCTTC
length: 16; size: many; J: TRBJ1-4; D: TRBD1; V: TRBV18; CDR3: CASSPGDRVYNEKLFF; DNA: TGTGCCAGCTCACCGGGAGACAGGGTGTATAATGAAAAACTGTTTTTT
length: 17; size: NA; J: TRBJ2-2; D: TRBD2; V: TRBV27; CDR3: CASSLARLAGPTGELFF; DNA: TGTGCCAGCAGTTTAGCCCGACTAGCGGGCCCCACCGGGGAGCTGTTTTTT
length: 19; size: NA; J: TRBJ2-3; D: TRBD1; V: TRBV5-1; CDR3: CASSLAWVGQGARTDTQYF; DNA: TGCGCCAGCAGCTTGGCGTGGGTTGGACAGGGGGCGCGCACAGATACGCAGTATTTT
length: 17; size: NA; J: TRBJ2-2; D: TRBD2; V: TRBV4-3; CDR3: CASSQVAGGPYTGELFF; DNA: TGCGCCAGCAGCCAGGTAGCGGGAGGGCCTTATACCGGGGAGCTGTTTTTT
length: 14; size: NA; J: TRBJ2-3; D: TRBD2; V: TRBV27; CDR3: CASAGTSYTDTQYF; DNA: TGTGCCAGCGCCGGGACTAGCTACACAGATACGCAGTATTTT
length: 14; size: few; J: TRBJ1-3; D: NA; V: TRBV25-1; CDR3: CASSAGVAGNTIYF; DNA: TGTGCCAGCAGTGCGGGGGTGGCTGGAAACACCATATATTTT
length: 16; size: many; J: TRBJ1-4; D: TRBD1; V: TRBV28; CDR3: CASSPGQVTVGEKLFF; DNA: TGTGCCAGCAGCCCGGGACAGGTCACAGTTGGGGAAAAACTGTTTTTT
length: 13; size: few; J: TRBJ2-4; D: NA; V: TRBV12-3/TRBV12-4; CDR3: CASSPRTGNIQYF; DNA: TGTGCCAGCAGTCCCCGGACTGGAAACATTCAGTACTTC
length: 17; size: NA; J: TRBJ1-5; D: NA; V: TRBV15; CDR3: CATSISSRRPASQPQHF; DNA: TGTGCCACCAGCATCTCCTCGCGGAGGCCAGCGTCTCAGCCCCAGCATTTT
length: 15; size: many; J: TRBJ2-2; D: TRBD2; V: TRBV12-3/TRBV12-4; CDR3: CASSPVLAGPGELFF; DNA: TGTGCCAGCAGCCCCGTTTTAGCGGGACCCGGGGAGCTGTTTTTT